This TCR beta chain is from a study of blood T cell repertoires in COVID-19. This CDR3 comprises 15 residues. Between the trimmed V and J ends, which lost 5 bases and 5 bases, there was a span of 13 bases. Germline CDR1 is SGHTA and CDR2 is FQGNSA. The table came from immunoSEQ multiplex PCR; TCRdb's copy has only in-frame clones and leaves some out. The table shows 90,000 to 130,000 clones, with 86% occurring only once. The V call is TRBV7-2, the J call TRBJ1-6, with D possibly being TRBD1 (6 bases). Source material: peripheral blood. This receptor was obtained from a man aged 35-49 years with acute or convalescent COVID-19. The CDR3 DNA sequence: TGTGCCAGCAGCCCAATAACAGGGAATAATTCACCCCTCCACTTT. This gives the protein CASSPITGNNSPLHF.